A selection of T cell receptor beta chains follows, all from one sample in a study of T cell responses to AZD1222 COVID-19 vaccine. Sequenced by immunoSEQ multiplex PCR; TCRdb stores in-frame clones only, minus some. Of 25,000 to 30,000 clones detected, approximately 78% appear once; the ten largest clones hold approximately 6.3%. The sequencing here drew on peripheral blood, taken on day 0 of AZD1222 vaccination. The source of these receptors is an adult in good health. Each CDR3 is given without its conserved first and last residue.

CDR3aa	v_gene	j_gene	len
ASSLGGGQPQH	TRBV7-9	TRBJ1-5	11
ASSLLLTAVADNEQF	TRBV5-1	TRBJ2-1	15
ASSGRGQGAHGYT	TRBV11-1	TRBJ1-2	13
ATSIRDRNTGELF	TRBV15	TRBJ2-2	13
ASSLRTFNEQY	TRBV5-1	TRBJ2-7	11
ASSLGTSGVFNEQF	TRBV3-1/TRBV3-2	TRBJ2-1	14
ASSSGGSYNEQF	TRBV5-1	TRBJ2-1	12
ASSMQTGGWDTEAF	TRBV19	TRBJ1-1	14
ASSIARGSYGYT	TRBV18	TRBJ1-2	12
ASSGDTNYEQY	TRBV7-9	TRBJ2-7	11
ASSDTSLWELF	TRBV5-1	TRBJ2-2	11
ASSESGGNGYT	TRBV6-1	TRBJ1-2	11
AWSVDSNQPQH	TRBV30	TRBJ1-5	11
ASSMRYGYT	TRBV19	TRBJ1-2	9
ASSDIQGKPEAF	TRBV25-1	TRBJ1-1	12
ASNAREYTGELF	TRBV6-5	TRBJ2-2	12
ASSLEAGDTYNEQF	TRBV14	TRBJ2-1	14
AWSGNRYSYNEQF	TRBV30	TRBJ2-1	13
ASRLAGASTDTQY	TRBV7-2	TRBJ2-3	13
ASSLAVWNEQF	TRBV7-6	TRBJ2-1	11
ASRGHGGSYNSPLH	TRBV7-2	TRBJ1-6	14
ASRGQGRVDTQY	TRBV19	TRBJ2-3	12
ARRVGGGQGKSPLH	TRBV9	TRBJ1-6	14
ASSLGGGSRNSPLH	TRBV7-9	TRBJ1-6	14
ASGPANSPLH	TRBV6-1	TRBJ1-6	10
ASSGQDRGIPNYYSNQPQH	TRBV23-1	TRBJ1-5	19
ASSFPDRAYGYT	TRBV27	TRBJ1-2	12
ASSYSTGLDIYGYT	TRBV6-5	TRBJ1-2	14
ASSELGGPNTEAF	TRBV6-1	TRBJ1-1	13
ASSSGQGGGYT	TRBV28	TRBJ1-2	11
AISLRDRDPYT	TRBV10-3	TRBJ1-2	11
ASSFTPIYGYT	TRBV12-3/TRBV12-4	TRBJ1-2	11
ASSKGQANTEAF	TRBV7-8	TRBJ1-1	12
ASSLGRELREKLF	TRBV5-8	TRBJ1-4	13